The 2 T cell receptor beta chains presented below share a single source sample, sequenced in a study of T cell responses to AZD1222 COVID-19 vaccine. Some clones are missing from TCRdb's copy, which holds only in-frame ones; the method was immunoSEQ multiplex PCR. The sample shows about 170,000 clones, roughly 89% of them seen only once. This specimen was peripheral blood, taken on day 0 of AZD1222 vaccination. Source of these receptors: an adult in good health.

This clone was recorded once. The rearrangement uses TRBV7-8 and TRBJ2-7, with D possibly TRBD1 on 6 matching bases. The V and J ends lost 2 bases and 6 bases respectively, with 11 bases between them. Germline V gives CDR1 SGHVS, CDR2 FQNEAQ. This CDR3 is built from 13 residues. This chain's CDR3 is CASSLTGNAEQYF. Here the CDR3 DNA reads TGTGCCAGCAGCTTAACAGGGAACGCCGAGCAGTACTTC.

The rearrangement links TRBV11-2 to TRBJ2-4; no clear D gene. This CDR3 comprises 16 residues. Germline V gene lookup returns CDR1 SGHAT and CDR2 FQNNGV. The ends were cut back, 1 base at V and 1 base at J, with 11 bases in the middle. The CDR3 DNA follows: TGTGCCAGCAGCTTAGGTAGGGATCGGGCCAAAAACATTCAGTACTTC. It specifies CASSLGRDRAKNIQYF.